The TCR beta chain under discussion was sequenced for a study of T-cell reconstitution after alpha-beta-depleted transplantation in children. It was with unique molecular identifiers that the TCRbeta library was prepared. TCRdb re-called the PCR reads with MiXCR, one entry per CDR3 protein. The sample has around 270,000 distinct CDR3 sequences, around 7.1% seen once. The CDR3 runs to 14 residues. Trimming removed 0 bases at V and 1 base at J, with 6 bases between. Germline CDR1 MNHEY, CDR2 SVGAGI. This clonotype occurred a few times. Its specificity is unknown. Points from the study as a whole: Newly produced T cells mostly provided counts and TCRbeta diversity after one year, as hyperexpanded clones declined.

The TCR was taken from a female patient aged 2 to 10 who had a stem cell transplant for Fanconi anemia, so the T cells may come from the graft donor. Specimen: peripheral blood, collected 360 days after TCRalphabeta/CD19-depleted stem cell transplant. V usage is TRBV6-5 and J usage is TRBJ1-2, with D uncertain. CDR3 sequence: CASSYSSINYGYTF. In DNA, the CDR3 is TGTGCCAGCAGTTACTCGTCGATTAACTATGGCTACACCTTC.